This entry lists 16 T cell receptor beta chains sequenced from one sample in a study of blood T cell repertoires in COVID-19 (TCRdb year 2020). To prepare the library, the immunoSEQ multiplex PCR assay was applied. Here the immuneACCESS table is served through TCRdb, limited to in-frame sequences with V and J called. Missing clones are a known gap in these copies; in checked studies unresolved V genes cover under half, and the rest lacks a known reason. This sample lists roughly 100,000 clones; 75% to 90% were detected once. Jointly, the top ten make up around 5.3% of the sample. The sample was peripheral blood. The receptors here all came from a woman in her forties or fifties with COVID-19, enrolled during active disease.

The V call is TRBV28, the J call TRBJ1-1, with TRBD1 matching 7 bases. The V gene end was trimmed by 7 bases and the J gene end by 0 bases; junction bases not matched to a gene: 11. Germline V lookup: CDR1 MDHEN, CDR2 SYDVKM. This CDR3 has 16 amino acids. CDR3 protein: CASTPSSGQMNTEAFF. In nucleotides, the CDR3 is TGTGCCAGCACCCCATCCTCGGGACAGATGAACACTGAAGCTTTCTTT.

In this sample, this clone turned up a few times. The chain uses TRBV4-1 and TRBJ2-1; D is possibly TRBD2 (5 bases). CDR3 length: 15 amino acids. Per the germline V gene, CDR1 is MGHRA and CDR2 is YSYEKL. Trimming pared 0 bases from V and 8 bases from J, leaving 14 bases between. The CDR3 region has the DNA TGCGCCAGCAGCCAAGAGCTGCCGGGGAATTATGAGCAGTTCTTC. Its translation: CASSQELPGNYEQFF.

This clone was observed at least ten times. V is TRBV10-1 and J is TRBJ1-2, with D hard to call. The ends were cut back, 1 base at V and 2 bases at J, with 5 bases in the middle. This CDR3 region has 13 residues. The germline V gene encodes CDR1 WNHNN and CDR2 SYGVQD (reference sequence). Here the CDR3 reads CASSEFKNYGYTF. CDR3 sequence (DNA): TGCGCCAGCAGTGAGTTCAAAAACTATGGCTACACCTTC.

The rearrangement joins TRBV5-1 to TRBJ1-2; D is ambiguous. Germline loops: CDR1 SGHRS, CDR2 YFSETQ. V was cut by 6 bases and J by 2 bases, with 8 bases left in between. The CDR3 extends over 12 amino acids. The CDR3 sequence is CASTDTNYGYTF. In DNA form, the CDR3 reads TGCGCCAGCACCGACACGAACTATGGCTACACCTTC.

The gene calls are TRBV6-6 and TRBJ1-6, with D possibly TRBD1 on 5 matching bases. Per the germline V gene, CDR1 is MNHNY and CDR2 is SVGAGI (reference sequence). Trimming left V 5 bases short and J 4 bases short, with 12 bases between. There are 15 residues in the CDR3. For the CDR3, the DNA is TGTGCCAGCAGTGCCAGGCAGGGATATAATTCACCCCTCCACTTT. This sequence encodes CASSARQGYNSPLHF.

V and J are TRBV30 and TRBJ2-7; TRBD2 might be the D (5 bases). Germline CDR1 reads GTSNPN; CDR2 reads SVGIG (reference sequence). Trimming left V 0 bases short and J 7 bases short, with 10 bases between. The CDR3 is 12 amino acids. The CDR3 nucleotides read TGTGCCTGGAGTGTAGCCACGGGGGAGCAGTACTTC. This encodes CAWSVATGEQYF.

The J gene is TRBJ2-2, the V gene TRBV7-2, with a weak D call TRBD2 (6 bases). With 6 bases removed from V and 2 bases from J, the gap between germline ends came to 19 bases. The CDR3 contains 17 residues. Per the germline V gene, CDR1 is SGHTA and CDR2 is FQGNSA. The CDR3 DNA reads TGTGCCAGCAGTCAGTTCGGGGGTAGCGGCAACACCGGGGAGCTGTTTTTT. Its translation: CASSQFGGSGNTGELFF.

The CDR3 DNA reads TGTGCCAGCAGTGACTCCCTACTAGCGGGGGTAGACACCCAGTACTTC. It specifies CASSDSLLAGVDTQYF. The J gene is TRBJ2-5, the V gene TRBV25-1, with 11 positions matching TRBD2. J gave up 8 bases and V 3 bases, and 11 bases lay outside the gene matches. This CDR3 contains 16 residues. The germline V gene has CDR1 MGHDK and CDR2 SYGVNS.

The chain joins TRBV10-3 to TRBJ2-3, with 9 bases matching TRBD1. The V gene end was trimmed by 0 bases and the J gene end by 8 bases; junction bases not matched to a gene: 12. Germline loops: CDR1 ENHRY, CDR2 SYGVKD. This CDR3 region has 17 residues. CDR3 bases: TGTGCCATCAGTGAGTCATTCGGACAGGGGAAAAGGGGTACGCAGTATTTT. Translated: CAISESFGQGKRGTQYF.

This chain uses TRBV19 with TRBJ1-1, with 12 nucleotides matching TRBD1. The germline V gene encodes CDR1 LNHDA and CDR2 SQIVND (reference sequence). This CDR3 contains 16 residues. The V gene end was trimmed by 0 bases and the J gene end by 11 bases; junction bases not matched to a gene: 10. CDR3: CASSIDTGTGGAGAFF. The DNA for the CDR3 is TGTGCCAGTAGTATAGATACCGGGACAGGGGGCGCGGGTGCTTTCTTT.

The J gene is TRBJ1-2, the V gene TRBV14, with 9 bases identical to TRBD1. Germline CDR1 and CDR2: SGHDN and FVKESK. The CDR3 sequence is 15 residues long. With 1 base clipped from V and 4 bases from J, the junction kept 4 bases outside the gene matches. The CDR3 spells CASSQVGQGLYGYTF. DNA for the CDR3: TGTGCCAGCAGCCAAGTGGGACAGGGCCTCTATGGCTACACCTTC.

The CDR3, as DNA: TGTGCCAGCAGCGTAGCAGAGGTCGGGACAGGGTCCCCCGAGCAGTACTTC. It is translated as CASSVAEVGTGSPEQYF. This chain uses TRBV9 with TRBJ2-7; 9 nucleotides agree with TRBD1. V lost 0 bases to trimming and J lost 6 bases; unmatched junction nucleotides: 13. The CDR3 loop spans 17 amino acids. CDR1 SGDLS and CDR2 YYNGEE come from the germline V gene.

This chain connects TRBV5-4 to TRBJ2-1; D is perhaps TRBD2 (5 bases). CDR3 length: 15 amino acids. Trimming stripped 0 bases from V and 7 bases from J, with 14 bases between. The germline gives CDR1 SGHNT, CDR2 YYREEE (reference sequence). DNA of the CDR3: TGTGCCAGCAGCTTGGCCGGTTCAGGACTTAATGAGCAGTTCTTC. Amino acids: CASSLAGSGLNEQFF. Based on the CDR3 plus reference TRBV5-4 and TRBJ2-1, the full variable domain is ETGVTQSPTHLIKTRGQQVTLRCSSQSGHNTVSWYQQALGQGPQFIFQYYREEENGRGNFPPRFSGLQFPNYSSELNVNALELDDSALYLCASSLAGSGLNEQFFGPGTRLTVL.

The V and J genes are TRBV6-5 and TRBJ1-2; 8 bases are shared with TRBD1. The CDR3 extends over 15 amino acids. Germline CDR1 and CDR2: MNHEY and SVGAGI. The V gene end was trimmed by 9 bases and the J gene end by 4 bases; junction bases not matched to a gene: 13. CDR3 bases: TGTGCCAGACGAAACGGACAGGGAGAAGGCTATGGCTACACCTTC. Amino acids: CARRNGQGEGYGYTF.

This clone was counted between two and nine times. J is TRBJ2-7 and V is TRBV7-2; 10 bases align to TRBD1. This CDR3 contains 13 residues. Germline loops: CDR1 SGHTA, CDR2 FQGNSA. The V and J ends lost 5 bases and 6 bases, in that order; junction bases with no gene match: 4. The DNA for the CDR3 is TGTGCCAGCAGCGTCGACAGGGGGCGCGAGCAGTACTTC. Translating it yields CASSVDRGREQYF.

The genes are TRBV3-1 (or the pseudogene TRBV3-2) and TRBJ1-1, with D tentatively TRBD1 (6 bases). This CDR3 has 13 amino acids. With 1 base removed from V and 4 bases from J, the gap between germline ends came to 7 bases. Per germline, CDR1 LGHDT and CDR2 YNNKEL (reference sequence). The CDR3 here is CASSQVQGTEAFF. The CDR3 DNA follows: TGTGCCAGCAGCCAAGTACAGGGCACTGAAGCTTTCTTT.